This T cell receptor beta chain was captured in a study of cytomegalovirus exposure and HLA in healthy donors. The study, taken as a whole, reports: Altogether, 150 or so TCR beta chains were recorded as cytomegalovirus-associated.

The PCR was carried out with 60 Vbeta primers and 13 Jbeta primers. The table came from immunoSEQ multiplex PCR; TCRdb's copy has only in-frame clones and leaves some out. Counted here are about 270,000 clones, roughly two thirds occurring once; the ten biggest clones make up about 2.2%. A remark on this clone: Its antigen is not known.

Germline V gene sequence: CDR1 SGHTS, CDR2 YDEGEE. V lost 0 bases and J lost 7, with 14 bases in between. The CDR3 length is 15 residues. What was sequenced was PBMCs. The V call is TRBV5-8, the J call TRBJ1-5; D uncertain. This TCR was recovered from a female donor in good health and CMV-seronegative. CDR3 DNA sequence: TGTGCCAGCAGCTTGGGCTCGAAGGGAGACCAGCCCCAGCATTTT. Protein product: CASSLGSKGDQPQHF.